These 21 T cell receptor beta chains were all obtained from the same sample, sequenced in a study of regulatory T cells in long-lasting Graves disease. According to the study, TCR beta libraries were built with iRepertoire HTBI primers and CDR3-region Arm-PCR. From the multiplex PCR reads, TCRdb called clonotypes with MiXCR, one entry per CDR3 protein. Altogether hundreds of thousands of distinct CDR3 sequences are present, around 21% being singletons, with the ten largest covering over 7.5%. The time point denotes: persistent/refractory GD, antithyroid drugs over 5 years with positive TRAb. PBMC-derived RNA was used for the TCR library. The sample consisted of peripheral blood mononuclear cells (PBMCs), taken when the disease was refractory, from a patient treated with antithyroid drugs. All receptors derive from a female donor with Graves disease.

J is TRBJ2-7 and V is TRBV4-1; D may be TRBD1 or TRBD2 (5 bases each). Per germline, CDR1 MGHRA and CDR2 YSYEKL. The CDR3 contains 17 residues. V was cut by 0 bases and J by 1 base, with 16 bases left in between. CDR3 region: CASSQDPSGTGSYEQYF. In nucleotides, the CDR3 is TGCGCCAGCAGCCAAGATCCATCCGGGACGGGGTCCTACGAGCAGTACTTC.

This clonotype has at least ten counts. This chain uses TRBV12-3 or TRBV12-4 with TRBJ1-6, with D uncertain. Trimming took 3 bases from V and 10 from J, leaving 7 bases between them. The CDR3 contains 12 residues. CDR3 sequence reads: CASSFDESPLHF. The CDR3 bases are TGTGCCAGCAGTTTTGACGAGTCACCCCTCCACTTT.

The chain has TRBV19 and TRBJ2-5; 9 bases are a match to TRBD2. The CDR3 runs to 13 residues. Germline V gene lookup returns CDR1 LNHDA and CDR2 SQIVND (reference sequence). V lost 11 bases to trimming and J lost 2 bases; unmatched junction nucleotides: 6. The chain's CDR3 is CASSGATQETQYF. CDR3 sequence (DNA): TGTGCCTCTAGCGGGGCAACACAAGAGACCCAGTACTTC.

Ten or more counts support this clonotype. CDR3 amino acids: CSASPGTNTEAFF. The CDR3 nucleotides read TGCAGTGCTAGCCCGGGTACGAACACTGAAGCTTTCTTT. The chain employs TRBV20-1 and TRBJ1-1; no definite D call. The CDR3 has 13 amino acids. V was trimmed by 3 bases and J by 1 base, leaving 9 bases between them. Germline V gene sequence: CDR1 DFQATT, CDR2 SNEGSKA (reference sequence).

This clonotype was counted at least ten times. The chain carries TRBV11-2 and TRBJ2-7, with D possibly being TRBD1 or TRBD2 (5 bases each). The CDR3 is made up of 18 amino acids. V lost 3 bases, J lost 2 bases, and 23 bases lay in between. Looked up from germline, CDR1 is SGHAT and CDR2 is FQNNGV. The CDR3 DNA sequence: TGTGCCAGCAGCTTCCCTTCGAGGGGTGGCAGCCCAACCTACGAGCAGTACTTC. Its translation is CASSFPSRGGSPTYEQYF. The entire variable domain, with the rest obtained from reference TRBV11-2 and TRBJ2-7, is as follows: EAGVAQSPRYKIIEKRQSVAFWCNPISGHATLYWYQQILGQGPKLLIQFQNNGVVDDSQLPKDRFSAERLKGVDSTLKIQPAKLEDSAVYLCASSFPSRGGSPTYEQYFGPGTRLTVT.

As for this clonotype: Since the CDR3 does not end with the conserved phenylalanine or tryptophan, this likely comes from a read error. The chain has TRBV20-1 and TRBJ1-5; perhaps TRBD1 as D (5 bases). Germline assignment: CDR1 DFQATT and CDR2 SNEGSKA (reference sequence). The CDR3 totals 14 residues. Trimming left V 2 bases short and J 3 bases short, with 11 bases between. CDR3 in DNA: TGCAGTGCTAGAAAGGGGCGACCCAATCAGCCCCAGCATTTG. This sequence encodes CSARKGRPNQPQHL.

This clonotype was seen ten or more times. CDR3 in amino acids: CSVGGGPTYEQYF. The CDR3 DNA sequence: TGCAGCGTTGGCGGGGGCCCCACCTACGAGCAGTACTTC. The chain joins TRBV29-1 to TRBJ2-7; a possible D gene is TRBD2 (7 bases). This CDR3 is 13 amino acids long. V lost 4 bases, J lost 2 bases, and 12 bases lay in between. CDR1 and CDR2 from the germline V gene are SQVTM and ANQGSEA.

This clonotype was observed a handful of times. The V call is TRBV20-1, the J call TRBJ1-5; possibly TRBD1 for D (5 bases). Germline assignment: CDR1 DFQATT and CDR2 SNEGSKA (reference sequence). This CDR3 has 15 residues. V lost 0 bases to trimming and J lost 0 bases, with 9 bases between them. The CDR3 nucleotides read TGCAGTGCTAGAGATTGGGGCCTTAGCAATCAGCCCCAGCATTTT. Its translation is CSARDWGLSNQPQHF.

The sample holds many counts of this clonotype. This sequence joins TRBV12-3 or TRBV12-4 and TRBJ2-7, with TRBD2 matching over 7 bases. This CDR3 is 14 amino acids long. V lost 3 bases, J lost 5 bases, and 7 bases stayed unmatched. This chain's CDR3 is CASSLGGASNEQYF. The CDR3 DNA follows: TGTGCCAGCAGTTTGGGAGGGGCCTCTAACGAGCAGTACTTC.

This chain uses TRBV29-1 with TRBJ2-5; no clear D. The CDR3 is 12 amino acids. Germline lookup yields CDR1 SQVTM and CDR2 ANQGSEA. The V end lost 4 bases, the J end lost 1 base, and 7 bases lay between the germline ends. The CDR3 here is CSVGISQETQYF. The CDR3 DNA sequence: TGCAGCGTTGGGATAAGCCAAGAGACCCAGTACTTC.

J is TRBJ2-7 and V is TRBV20-1; a weak D match, TRBD1 (6 bases). This CDR3 is 12 amino acids long. V dropped 5 bases and J dropped 2 bases, with 10 bases sitting between them. Germline CDR1 reads DFQATT; CDR2 reads SNEGSKA (reference sequence). The CDR3 nucleotides read TGCAGTGCTGCGGACAGAACCTACGAGCAGTACTTC. Its protein is CSAADRTYEQYF.

This chain joins TRBV27 and TRBJ2-2; D is unresolved. Trimming cost V 6 bases and J 2 bases, with 13 bases left between them. Looked up from germline, CDR1 is MNHEY and CDR2 is SMNVEV (reference sequence). CDR3 length equals 15 residues. CDR3 sequence reads: CASSLGHANTGELFF. The CDR3 DNA sequence: TGTGCCAGCAGCCTGGGTCATGCCAACACCGGGGAGCTGTTTTTT.

This clonotype came up many times. The chain has TRBV28 and TRBJ1-5; possibly TRBD1 for D (5 bases). The CDR3 has 16 residues. The V and J ends lost 2 bases and 2 bases respectively, with 13 bases between them. CDR1 is MDHEN and CDR2 is SYDVKM in the germline V gene. The CDR3 reads CASSLMSLGGNQPQHF. In DNA, the CDR3 is TGTGCCAGCAGTTTAATGAGCTTGGGGGGCAATCAGCCCCAGCATTTT.

This chain joins TRBV19 and TRBJ2-6; 9 nucleotides agree with TRBD2. CDR1 and CDR2 from the germline V gene are LNHDA and SQIVND (reference sequence). V dropped 1 base and J dropped 2; count of bases not matched to a gene: 3. The CDR3 spans 17 residues. This CDR3 reads CASSIGGRAPGANVLTF. CDR3 DNA sequence: TGTGCCAGTAGTATAGGCGGGAGGGCCCCTGGGGCCAACGTCCTGACTTTC.

This chain connects TRBV7-2 to TRBJ1-5, with D perhaps matching TRBD1 (6 bases). The germline V and J ends were trimmed by 1 base and 6 bases, with 13 bases remaining between them. CDR3 length: 15 amino acids. Germline V gene lookup returns CDR1 SGHTA and CDR2 FQGNSA. CDR3 sequence reads: CASSLGPGAVQPQHF. The CDR3 region has the DNA TGTGCCAGCAGCTTAGGGCCGGGGGCAGTTCAGCCCCAGCATTTT.

This clonotype occurred many times. The chain uses TRBV28 and TRBJ2-5; the D is unclear. The germline V gene encodes CDR1 MDHEN and CDR2 SYDVKM. Trimming shortened V by 8 bases and J by 0 bases, and 19 bases separated the two germline ends. This CDR3 is built from 16 residues. CDR3 protein: CASQFSQRRYQETQYF. The DNA for the CDR3 is TGTGCCAGCCAGTTTAGCCAGCGTCGGTACCAAGAGACCCAGTACTTC.

This clonotype was counted at least ten times. The chain combines TRBV28 with TRBJ1-2; D is unresolved. CDR3 size: 14 residues. Trimming shortened V by 1 base and J by 8 bases, and 14 bases separated the two germline ends. The V gene's germline CDR1 is MDHEN and CDR2 SYDVKM. The CDR3 nucleotides read TGTGCCAGCAGTTTATCCAGGTCCCTGGGGGGCTACACCTTC. As protein: CASSLSRSLGGYTF.

This clonotype appeared a single time. This chain uses TRBV10-3 with TRBJ1-3; D unresolved. Germline V gene lookup returns CDR1 ENHRY and CDR2 SYGVKD. The V and J ends lost 5 bases and 4 bases respectively, with 18 bases between them. The CDR3 is 16 residues long. The CDR3 region has the DNA TGTGCCATCAGTTCCCGTCCAGACAAATTAGGAAACACCATATATTTT. As protein: CAISSRPDKLGNTIYF.

Turning to this clonotype: This may arise from a read error, as a much more abundant clone is one base away. The chain combines TRBV20-1 with TRBJ2-5; D uncertain. Trimming shortened V by 2 bases and J by 4 bases, and 11 bases separated the two germline ends. CDR3 length equals 13 residues. Germline values: CDR1 DFQATT, CDR2 SNEGSKA (reference sequence). In DNA, the CDR3 is TGCAGTGCTAGAAGGGCGAGAGTAGAGACCCAGTACTTC. As protein: CSARRARVETQYF.

This clonotype was seen a handful of times. The CDR3 DNA follows: TGTGCCAGCAGCTTCGGGACTAGCGGGAGAGGGGCGGGAGAGACCCAGTACTTC. Translating gives CASSFGTSGRGAGETQYF. V is TRBV7-9 and J is TRBJ2-5; 14 bases align to TRBD2. J gave up 4 bases and V 3 bases, and 10 bases lay outside the gene matches. This CDR3 region has 18 residues. Looked up from germline, CDR1 is SEHNR and CDR2 is FQNEAQ (reference sequence).

This clonotype was picked up many times. This rearrangement joins TRBV6-1 to TRBJ2-7; 7 nucleotides match TRBD1. With V trimmed by 6 bases and J by 3 bases, 5 bases remained unmatched. The CDR3 runs to 13 residues. Germline values: CDR1 MNHNS, CDR2 SASEGT. The CDR3 DNA follows: TGTGCCAGCAGAGGCGGACAGGACTACGAGCAGTACTTC. Protein sequence: CASRGGQDYEQYF.